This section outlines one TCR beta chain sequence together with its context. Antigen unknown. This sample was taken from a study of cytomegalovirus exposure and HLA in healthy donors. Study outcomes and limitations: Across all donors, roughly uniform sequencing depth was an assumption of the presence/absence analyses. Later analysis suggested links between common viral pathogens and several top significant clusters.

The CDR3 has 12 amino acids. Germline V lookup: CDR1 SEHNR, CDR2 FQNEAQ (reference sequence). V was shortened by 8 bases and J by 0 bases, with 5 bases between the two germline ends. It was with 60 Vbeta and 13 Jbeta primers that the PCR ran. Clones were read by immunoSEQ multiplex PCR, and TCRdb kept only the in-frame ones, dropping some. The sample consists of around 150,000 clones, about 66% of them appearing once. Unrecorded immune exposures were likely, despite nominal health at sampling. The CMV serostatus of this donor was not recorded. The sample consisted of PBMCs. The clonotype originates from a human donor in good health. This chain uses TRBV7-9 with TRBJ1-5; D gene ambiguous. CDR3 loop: CASRYSNQPQHF. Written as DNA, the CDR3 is TGTGCCAGCCGGTATAGCAATCAGCCCCAGCATTTT.